What follows is one T cell receptor beta chain and its context. Study processing details: Nucleated cell counts were estimated from reference gene primer amplification. Sequencing used immunoSEQ multiplex PCR; TCRdb keeps in-frame clones, though not all of them. The V and J calls and the clone size are those of that table, but D and trimming were determined from the DNA. This table has 260,000 or so clones, around 90% appearing once. The sample is drawn from a study of blood T cell repertoires in COVID-19. At the level of the study: Samples of COVID-19 (acute and convalescent) were obtained from the United States, Italy and Spain.

The V segment lost 1 base and the J segment 5 bases; nucleotides outside the gene matches: 6. The germline gives CDR1 SGHVS, CDR2 FQNEAQ. CDR3 length: 16 residues. This chain joins TRBV7-8 and TRBJ2-5; TRBD1 agrees at 11 bases. The clonotype comes from a man between 18 and 35 years old with active or convalescent COVID-19. Sequencing was performed on peripheral blood. Here the CDR3 reads CASSLGDRGIAETQYF. CDR3 DNA sequence: TGTGCCAGCAGCTTAGGGGACAGGGGGATCGCGGAGACCCAGTACTTC.